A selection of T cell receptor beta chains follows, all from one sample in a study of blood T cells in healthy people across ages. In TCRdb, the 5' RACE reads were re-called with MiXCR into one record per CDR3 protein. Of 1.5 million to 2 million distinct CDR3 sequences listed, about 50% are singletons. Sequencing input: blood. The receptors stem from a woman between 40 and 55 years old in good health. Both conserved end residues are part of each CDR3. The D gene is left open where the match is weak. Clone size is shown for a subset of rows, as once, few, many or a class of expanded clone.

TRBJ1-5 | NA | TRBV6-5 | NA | TGTGCCAGCAGTTACTCAGGGTATAGCAATCAGCCCCAGCATTTT | CASSYSGYSNQPQHF
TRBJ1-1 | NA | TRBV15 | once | TGTGCCACCAGCAGAGGGGGGGGGAACACTGAAGCTTTCTTT | CATSRGGGNTEAFF
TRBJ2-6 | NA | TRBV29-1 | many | TGCAGCGTTGGAGGGGCTGGGGCCAACGTCCTGACTTTC | CSVGGAGANVLTF
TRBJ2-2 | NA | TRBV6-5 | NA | TGTGCCAGCAGTTACTCGCCGGGAAGGGATACCGGGGAGCTGTTTTTT | CASSYSPGRDTGELFF
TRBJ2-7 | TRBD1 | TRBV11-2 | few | TGTGCCAGCAGCCCGTGGGACAGGGATAGGGACTACGAGCAGTACTTC | CASSPWDRDRDYEQYF
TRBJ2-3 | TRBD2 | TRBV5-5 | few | TGTGCCAGCTGCCCCCATCTAGCGGGGGGCACAGATACGCAGTATTTT | CASCPHLAGGTDTQYF
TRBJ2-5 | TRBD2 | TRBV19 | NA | TGTGCCAGTAGGCCGGGGACTATAGTGGAGACCCAGTACTTC | CASRPGTIVETQYF
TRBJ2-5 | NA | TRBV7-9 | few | TGTGCCAGCAGCGCCCCGCGCGGGTCAGAGGAGACCCAGTACTTC | CASSAPRGSEETQYF
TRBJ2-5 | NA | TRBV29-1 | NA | TGCAGCGTTCATAGGGGGTACCAAGAGACCCAGTACTTC | CSVHRGYQETQYF
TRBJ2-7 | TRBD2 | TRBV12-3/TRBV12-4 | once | TGTGCCGGCAGTTTGAGCGGGGGGCCCTCCTACGAGCAGTACTTC | CAGSLSGGPSYEQYF
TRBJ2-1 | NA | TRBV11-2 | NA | TGTGCCAGCAGCCCTAGGACAGAAGTATACAATGAGCAGTTCTTC | CASSPRTEVYNEQFF
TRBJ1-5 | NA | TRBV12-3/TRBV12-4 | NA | TGTGCCAGCAGTTCGGACAGACGCCAGCATTTT | CASSSDRRQHF
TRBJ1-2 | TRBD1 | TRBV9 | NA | TGTGCCAGCAGCGTACCGGGACAGAACTATGGCTACACCTTC | CASSVPGQNYGYTF
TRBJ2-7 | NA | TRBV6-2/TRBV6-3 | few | TGTGCCACGGGTGGTCGACAGGATTCTTCCTACGAGCAGTACTTC | CATGGRQDSSYEQYF
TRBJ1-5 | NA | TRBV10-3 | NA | TGTGCCACCCAAGGGAGGAATCAGCCCCAGCATTTT | CATQGRNQPQHF
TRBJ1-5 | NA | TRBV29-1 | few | TGCAGCGTTGTGGGGGAGGGTTCGTCCCTCAATCAGCCCCAGCATTTT | CSVVGEGSSLNQPQHF
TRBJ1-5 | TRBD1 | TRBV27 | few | TGTGCCACAGGGGACCCCGGACAGGTCAATCAGCCCCAGCATTTT | CATGDPGQVNQPQHF
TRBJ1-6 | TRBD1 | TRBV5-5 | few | TGTGCCAGCAGCTCCTACCCGGGACAGCAAGCGCCCCTCCACTTT | CASSSYPGQQAPLHF
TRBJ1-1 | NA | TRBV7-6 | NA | TGTGCCAGCAGCTTAGGTTCGACAGCGGTAGGGGCTTTCTTT | CASSLGSTAVGAFF
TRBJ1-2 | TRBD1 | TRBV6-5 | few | TGTGCCAGCAGGGAACAGGGGGTAAATGGCTACACCTTC | CASREQGVNGYTF
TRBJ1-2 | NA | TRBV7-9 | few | TGTGCCAGCAGCTTAGACCCAGTGCGGGGCTACACCTTC | CASSLDPVRGYTF
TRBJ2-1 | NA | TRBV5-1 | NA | TGCGCCAGCAGCTTGGTGGTATATGAGCAGTTCTTC | CASSLVVYEQFF